The T cell receptor beta chain under discussion was sequenced for a study of OX40 agonist ivuxolimab in advanced cancers. Study summary: Patients with hepatocellular carcinoma, melanoma, renal cell or head and neck cancer made up the dose-escalation patients. Mean age about 60 years, range 23 to 79; roughly 82% male. Study results and limitations: Normalized expansion of T-cell clones was also low for some nonresponders. The study found that CD8+ T cells averaged more expanded clones than CD4+.

Clones were read by immunoSEQ multiplex PCR, and TCRdb kept only the in-frame ones, dropping some. The sample holds under 110,000 clones, approximately 90% seen once. Concerning this clone itself: As yet, its antigen is unknown.

Germline V gene data show CDR1 as MNHEY and CDR2 as SVGAGI. The V gene lost 6 bases and the J gene lost 0 bases, with 15 bases spanning the gap. CDR3 length equals 15 residues. The specimen was CD4+ or CD8+ T cells sorted from blood, collected in a trial of the OX40 agonist ivuxolimab. The TCR sequence derives from an adult with an advanced solid tumor such as melanoma, head and neck, liver or kidney cancer. The chain uses TRBV6-5 and TRBJ2-7, with a weak D call TRBD1 (6 bases). DNA for the CDR3: TGTGCCAGCAGACCGAACACAGGGAGCTCCTACGAGCAGTACTTC. It yields the protein CASRPNTGSSYEQYF.